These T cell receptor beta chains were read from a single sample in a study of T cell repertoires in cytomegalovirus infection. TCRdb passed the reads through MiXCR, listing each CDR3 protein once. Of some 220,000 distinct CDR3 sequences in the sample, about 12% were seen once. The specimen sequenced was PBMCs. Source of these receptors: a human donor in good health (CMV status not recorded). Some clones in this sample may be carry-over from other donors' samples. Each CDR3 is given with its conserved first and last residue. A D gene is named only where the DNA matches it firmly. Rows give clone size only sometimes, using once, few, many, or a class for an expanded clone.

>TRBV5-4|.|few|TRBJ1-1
CASSSGFGAEAFF
TGTGCCAGCAGCTCAGGGTTTGGGGCTGAAGCTTTCTTT
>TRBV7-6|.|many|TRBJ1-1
CASRLQGNTEAFF
TGTGCCAGCAGGTTACAGGGGAACACTGAAGCTTTCTTT
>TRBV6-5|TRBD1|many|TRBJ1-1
CASNLQGSTWGAFF
TGTGCCAGCAATTTACAGGGGTCGACCTGGGGAGCTTTCTTT
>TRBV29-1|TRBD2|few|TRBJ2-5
CSVASGSETQYF
TGCAGCGTTGCTAGCGGGAGTGAGACCCAGTACTTC
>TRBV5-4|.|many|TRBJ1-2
CASSLDRHNGYTF
TGTGCCAGCAGCCTAGACAGACACAATGGCTACACCTTC
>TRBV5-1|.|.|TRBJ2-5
CASSQLPSGIKTQYF
TGCGCCAGCAGCCAGCTCCCGTCAGGGATTAAGACCCAGTACTTC
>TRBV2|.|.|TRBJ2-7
CDSTRGWSSYEQYF
TGTGACAGCACTCGGGGCTGGAGCTCCTACGAGCAGTACTTC
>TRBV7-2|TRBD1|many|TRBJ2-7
CASSWDRGPGDYEQYF
TGTGCCAGCAGCTGGGACAGGGGGCCTGGGGATTACGAGCAGTACTTC
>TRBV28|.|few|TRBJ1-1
CASSFPGVGTEAFF
TGTGCCAGCAGTTTTCCGGGGGTTGGGACTGAAGCTTTCTTT
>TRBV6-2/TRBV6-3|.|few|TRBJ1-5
CASTGGGVSQPQHF
TGTGCCAGCACTGGAGGAGGGGTCAGTCAGCCCCAGCATTTT
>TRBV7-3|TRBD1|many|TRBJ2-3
CASSSRLAGQGVDTQYF
TGTGCCAGCAGCTCACGGCTCGCCGGACAGGGTGTAGATACGCAGTATTTT
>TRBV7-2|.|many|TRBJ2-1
CASSFVGGQGNEQFF
TGTGCCAGCAGCTTTGTCGGGGGCCAGGGGAATGAGCAGTTCTTC
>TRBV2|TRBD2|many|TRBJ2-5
CASRPGTSGGIGETQYF
TGTGCCAGCAGGCCCGGGACTAGCGGGGGGATCGGAGAGACCCAGTACTTC
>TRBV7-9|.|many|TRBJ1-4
CASSSPTRWAEKLFF
TGTGCCAGCAGCTCTCCTACGAGGTGGGCTGAAAAACTGTTTTTT
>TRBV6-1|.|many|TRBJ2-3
CASSHTVGSGTDTQYF
TGTGCCAGCAGCCACACGGTTGGTAGCGGCACAGATACGCAGTATTTT
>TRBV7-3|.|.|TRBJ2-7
CASSSSGYSYEQYF
TGTGCCAGCAGCTCGTCAGGCTACTCCTACGAGCAGTACTTC
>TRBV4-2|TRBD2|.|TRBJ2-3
CASSQEFSGRVGDTQYF
TGTGCCAGCAGCCAAGAATTTAGCGGGAGGGTGGGAGATACGCAGTATTTT
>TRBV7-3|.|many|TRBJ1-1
CASSSFGGEEAFF
TGTGCCAGCAGCTCCTTTGGTGGAGAAGAAGCTTTCTTT
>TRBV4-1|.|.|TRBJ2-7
CASSPQGASYEQYF
TGCGCCAGCAGCCCCCAGGGTGCCTCCTACGAGCAGTACTTC
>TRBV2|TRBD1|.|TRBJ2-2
CASSYKTGTGELFF
TGTGCCAGCAGTTATAAGACAGGGACCGGGGAGCTGTTTTTT
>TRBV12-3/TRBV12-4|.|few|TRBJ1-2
CASSLMTSTGYTF
TGTGCCAGCAGTTTAATGACGTCCACTGGCTACACCTTC
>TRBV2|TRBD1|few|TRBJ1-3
CATKTGPRNTIYF
TGTGCCACCAAGACAGGGCCGCGAAACACCATATATTTT
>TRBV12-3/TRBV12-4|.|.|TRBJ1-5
CASSPRGSLNQPQHF
TGTGCCAGCAGCCCTAGGGGGAGTCTCAATCAGCCCCAGCATTTT
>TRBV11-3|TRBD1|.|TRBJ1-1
CASRPEPGGGTEAFF
TGTGCCAGCAGACCCGAACCAGGGGGAGGGACTGAAGCTTTCTTT
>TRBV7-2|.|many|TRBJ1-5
CASSLSDGGPQHF
TGTGCCAGCAGCCTAAGTGACGGCGGGCCCCAGCATTTT
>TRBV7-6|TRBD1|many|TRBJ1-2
CASSLYTGQGVIGGYTF
TGTGCCAGCAGCTTATACACCGGACAGGGGGTTATCGGTGGCTACACCTTC
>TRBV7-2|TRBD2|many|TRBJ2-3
CASSLRAAGEDTQYF
TGTGCCAGCAGCCTTCGGGCAGCGGGGGAGGATACGCAGTATTTT
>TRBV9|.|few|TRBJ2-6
CASSDWTESSSGANVLTF
TGTGCCAGCAGCGATTGGACAGAGTCGAGCTCTGGGGCCAACGTCCTGACTTTC
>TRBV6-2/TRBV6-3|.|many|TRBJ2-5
CASSYSKGPGTQETQYF
TGTGCCAGCAGTTACTCGAAAGGCCCAGGGACCCAAGAGACCCAGTACTTC
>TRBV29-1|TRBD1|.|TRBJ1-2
CSVGGQGTTNYGYTF
TGCAGCGTTGGAGGACAGGGTACGACGAACTATGGCTACACCTTC
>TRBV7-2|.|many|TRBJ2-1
CASSLALDPSTLGEQFF
TGTGCCAGCAGCTTAGCCCTAGACCCTTCCACGCTAGGTGAGCAGTTCTTC
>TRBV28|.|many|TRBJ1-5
CASSFSRGNQPQHF
TGTGCCAGCAGTTTTAGTAGGGGCAATCAGCCCCAGCATTTT
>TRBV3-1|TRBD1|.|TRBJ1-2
CASTATRTGGGYTF
TGTGCCAGCACCGCCACACGGACAGGGGGAGGCTACACCTTC
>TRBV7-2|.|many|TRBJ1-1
CASSSTRRGAFF
TGTGCCAGCAGCTCGACGCGGAGAGGAGCTTTCTTT
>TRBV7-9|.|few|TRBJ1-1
CASNPGQINTEAFF
TGTGCCAGCAACCCGGGGCAGATTAACACTGAAGCTTTCTTT
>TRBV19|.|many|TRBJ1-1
CASMTGAGGTEAFF
TGTGCCAGTATGACGGGGGCTGGCGGCACTGAAGCTTTCTTT
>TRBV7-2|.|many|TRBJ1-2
CASSPQGRGQGYTF
TGTGCCAGCAGCCCACAAGGACGGGGGCAAGGCTACACCTTC
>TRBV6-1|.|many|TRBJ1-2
CAVQSGMGYGYTF
TGTGCCGTCCAGTCAGGGATGGGCTATGGCTACACCTTC
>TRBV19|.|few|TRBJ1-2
CASTQGGLPYGYTF
TGTGCCAGTACCCAAGGCGGGCTACCGTATGGCTACACCTTC
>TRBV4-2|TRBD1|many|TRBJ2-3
CASSLSGTDNTDTQYF
TGTGCCAGCAGCCTCTCCGGGACAGACAACACAGATACGCAGTATTTT
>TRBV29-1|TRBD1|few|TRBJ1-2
CSVAGAGGNYGYTF
TGCAGCGTTGCTGGTGCAGGGGGCAACTATGGCTACACCTTC
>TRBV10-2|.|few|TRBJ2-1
CASRGAGEGEQFF
TGCGCCAGCAGGGGGGCGGGAGAGGGTGAGCAGTTCTTC
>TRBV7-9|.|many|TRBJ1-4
CASSLRGASGPNEKLFF
TGTGCCAGCAGCTTAAGAGGAGCATCGGGCCCTAATGAAAAACTGTTTTTT
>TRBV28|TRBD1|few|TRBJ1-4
CASTGQGLEKLFF
TGTGCCAGCACCGGACAGGGGCTTGAAAAACTGTTTTTT
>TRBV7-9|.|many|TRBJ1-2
CASSIQQGTPYGYTF
TGTGCCAGCAGCATCCAACAGGGAACCCCCTATGGCTACACCTTC
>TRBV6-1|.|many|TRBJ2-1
CASRKGVPYNEQFF
TGTGCCAGCAGAAAAGGGGTGCCCTACAATGAGCAGTTCTTC
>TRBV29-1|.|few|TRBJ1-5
CSVQAGAGNQPQHF
TGCAGCGTACAAGCGGGGGCGGGCAATCAGCCCCAGCATTTT
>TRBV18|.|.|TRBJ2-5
CASSPQAGQETQYF
TGTGCCAGCTCACCACAGGCGGGGCAAGAGACCCAGTACTTC